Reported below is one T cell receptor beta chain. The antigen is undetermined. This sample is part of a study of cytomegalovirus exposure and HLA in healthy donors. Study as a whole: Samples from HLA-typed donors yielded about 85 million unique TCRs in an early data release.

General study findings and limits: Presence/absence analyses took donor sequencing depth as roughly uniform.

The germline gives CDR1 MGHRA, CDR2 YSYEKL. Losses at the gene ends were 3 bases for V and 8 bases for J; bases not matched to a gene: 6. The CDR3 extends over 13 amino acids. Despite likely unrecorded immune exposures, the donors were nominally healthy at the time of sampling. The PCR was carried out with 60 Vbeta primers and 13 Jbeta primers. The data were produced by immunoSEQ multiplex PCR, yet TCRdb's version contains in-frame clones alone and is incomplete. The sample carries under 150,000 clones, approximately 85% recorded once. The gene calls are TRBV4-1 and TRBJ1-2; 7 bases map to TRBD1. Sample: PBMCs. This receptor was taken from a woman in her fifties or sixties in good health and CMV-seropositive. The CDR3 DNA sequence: TGCGCCAGCAGCCATTTAAACAGGGGCGGCTACACCTTC. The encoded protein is CASSHLNRGGYTF.